One and the same sample provided the 24 T cell receptor beta chains below, sequenced in a study of blood T cell repertoires in COVID-19. Using immunoSEQ multiplex PCR, the repertoire was profiled, and TCRdb retains in-frame clones only, with some absent. The table has about 90,000 clones, around 88% seen once. Source material: peripheral blood. These receptors were taken from a man older than 75 with active or convalescent COVID-19.

The V call is TRBV7-9, the J call TRBJ1-1; unclear D gene. This CDR3 spans 16 amino acids. Trimming stripped 7 bases from V and 1 base from J, with 19 bases between. Germline CDR1 reads SEHNR; CDR2 reads FQNEAQ (reference sequence). This CDR3 is CASTISLGDKNTEAFF. The CDR3 nucleotides are TGTGCCAGCACAATAAGTCTCGGCGACAAGAACACTGAAGCTTTCTTT.

The rearrangement joins TRBV2 to TRBJ2-1, with 7 positions matching TRBD1. V gave up 10 bases and J gave up 3 bases; unmatched junction bases: 3. The germline CDR1 and CDR2 sequences are SNHLY and FYNNEI. The CDR3 length is 12 residues. CDR3 DNA sequence: TGTGCCACCCGGACAGGCTACAATGAGCAGTTCTTC. Its protein is CATRTGYNEQFF.

This clone was detected only once. V and J are TRBV6-5 and TRBJ2-1, with TRBD2 identical over 12 bases. The CDR3 spans 15 residues. V dropped 3 bases and J dropped 9; count of bases not matched to a gene: 6. CDR1 and CDR2 (germline): MNHEY, SVGAGI. The CDR3 coding sequence is TGTGCCAGCAGTTATCCTAGCGGGAGGGCCTTTGAGCAGTTCTTC. As protein: CASSYPSGRAFEQFF.

The chain employs TRBV9 and TRBJ2-5, with 7 bases matching TRBD2. Unmatched junction bases numbered 8, after V lost 1 base and J lost 2 bases. The CDR3 runs to 16 residues. Germline values: CDR1 SGDLS, CDR2 YYNGEE. The CDR3 DNA is TGTGCCAGCAGCGTAACTCACGGGACTACGCAAGAGACCCAGTACTTC. It specifies CASSVTHGTTQETQYF.

The table lists this clone with a few counts. V gene TRBV9 combines with J gene TRBJ2-5; D not certain. Germline values: CDR1 SGDLS, CDR2 YYNGEE. V was clipped by 4 bases and J by 2 bases, with 15 bases between them. The CDR3 consists of 15 residues. CDR3 region: CASSPYGWAQETQYF. In nucleotides, the CDR3 is TGTGCCAGCAGCCCCTATGGGTGGGCACAAGAGACCCAGTACTTC.

This chain joins TRBV2 and TRBJ2-3, with 9 bases lining up with TRBD1. Germline V gene sequence: CDR1 SNHLY, CDR2 FYNNEI. V shed 3 bases and J 12 bases; nucleotides not matched to a gene: 7. The CDR3 consists of 13 residues. Here the CDR3 DNA reads TGTGCCAGCAGTGATGAACAGGGGGCGGCCCAGTATTTT. Translating gives CASSDEQGAAQYF. Complete variable domain (other parts from reference TRBV2 and TRBJ2-3): EPEVTQTPSHQVTQMGQEVILRCVPISNHLYFYWYRQILGQKVEFLVSFYNNEISEKSEIFDDQFSVERPDGSNFTLKIRSTKLEDSAMYFCASSDEQGAAQYFGPGTRLTVL.

V gene TRBV5-4 combines with J gene TRBJ2-4; D might be TRBD2 (6 bases). The V gene's germline CDR1 is SGHNT and CDR2 YYREEE (reference sequence). V was clipped by 2 bases and J by 0 bases, with 15 bases between them. The length of the CDR3 is 17 residues. The CDR3 spells CASSLGSRGLAKNIQYF. CDR3 bases: TGTGCCAGCAGCTTAGGGTCACGGGGACTAGCCAAAAACATTCAGTACTTC.

The chain is built from TRBV28 and TRBJ1-1; D remains unclear. CDR3 length: 12 residues. The germline gives CDR1 MDHEN, CDR2 SYDVKM. V lost 3 bases to trimming and J lost 0 bases, with 2 bases between them. Here the CDR3 reads CASSFLNTEAFF. CDR3 nucleotides: TGTGCCAGCAGTTTCTTGAACACTGAAGCTTTCTTT.

The chain recombines TRBV19 with TRBJ2-1; 9 nucleotides align to TRBD1. Germline V gene data show CDR1 as LNHDA and CDR2 as SQIVND (reference sequence). This CDR3 spans 15 amino acids. With V trimmed by 5 bases and J by 5 bases, 7 bases remained unmatched. CDR3 region: CASSSTGQGNNEQFF. The DNA for the CDR3 is TGTGCCAGTAGTTCAACGGGACAGGGTAACAATGAGCAGTTCTTC. Full variable domain (outside the CDR3, taken from reference TRBV19 and TRBJ2-1): DGGITQSPKYLFRKEGQNVTLSCEQNLNHDAMYWYRQDPGQGLRLIYYSQIVNDFQKGDIAEGYSVSREKKESFPLTVTSAQKNPTAFYLCASSSTGQGNNEQFFGPGTRLTVL.

The chain combines TRBV4-1 with TRBJ1-2; TRBD1 is a possible D gene (5 bases). V was clipped by 0 bases and J by 5 bases, with 10 bases between them. Germline CDR1 is MGHRA and CDR2 is YSYEKL. The CDR3 covers 14 residues. CDR3 amino acids: CASSQDSGLYGYTF. CDR3 nucleotide sequence: TGCGCCAGCAGCCAAGATTCAGGGTTGTATGGCTACACCTTC.

In regard to this clone: The junction and the germline gene differ at one end; a read error may be behind it. The rearrangement joins TRBV27 to TRBJ2-7; 8 bases map to TRBD2. CDR1 is MNHEY, CDR2 SMNVEV, per germline (reference sequence). The CDR3 has 15 residues. The CDR3 region is CASSLSAGAAYEQYF. Written as DNA, the CDR3 is TGTGCCAGCAGTCTATCAGCGGGAGCTGCCTACGAGCAGTACTTC.

This rearrangement joins TRBV18 to TRBJ1-5; 7 bases are shared with TRBD1. The V gene's germline CDR1 is KGHSH and CDR2 LQKENI. V lost 6 bases, J lost 3 bases, and 5 bases stayed unmatched. The CDR3 spans 14 residues. For the CDR3, the DNA is TGTGCCAGCTCTATGGGACAGCACAATCAGCCCCAGCATTTT. It translates to CASSMGQHNQPQHF.

The chain combines TRBV5-1 with TRBJ2-5; 8 nucleotides match TRBD2. From germline, CDR1 is SGHRS and CDR2 YFSETQ. The CDR3 is 15 amino acids. V shed 0 bases, J shed 1 base, and the junction held 2 bases outside the gene matches. This CDR3 reads CASSLASGPQETQYF. The CDR3 nucleotides are TGCGCCAGCAGCTTGGCTAGCGGGCCCCAAGAGACCCAGTACTTC. The variable domain in full, with the rest retrieved from reference TRBV5-1 and TRBJ2-5, is KAGVTQTPRYLIKTRGQQVTLSCSPISGHRSVSWYQQTPGQGLQFLFEYFSETQRNKGNFPGRFSGRQFSNSRSEMNVSTLELGDSALYLCASSLASGPQETQYFGPGTRLLVL.

CDR3 protein: CASSLKRENTEAFF. In DNA, the CDR3 is TGTGCCAGCAGTCTAAAGAGGGAGAACACTGAAGCTTTCTTT. This chain uses TRBV6-2 or TRBV6-3 with TRBJ1-1; D is ambiguous. The ends were cut back, 5 bases at V and 1 base at J, with 11 bases in the middle. Germline CDR1 MNHEY, CDR2 SVGEGT. This CDR3 is 14 amino acids long.

This clone has only one observation. V is TRBV5-1 and J is TRBJ1-1; TRBD1 aligns across 12 bases. CDR1 is SGHRS and CDR2 is YFSETQ in the germline V gene. This CDR3 contains 15 residues. Unmatched junction bases numbered 9, after V lost 2 bases and J lost 10 bases. In nucleotides, the CDR3 is TGCGCCAGCAGCTTTCCCCGGGACAGGGGGCGCAGAGCTTTCTTT. This translates into CASSFPRDRGRRAFF.

The chain links TRBV2 to TRBJ2-3, with 8 bases identical to TRBD1. In germline, CDR1 is SNHLY, CDR2 FYNNEI. The CDR3 has 15 amino acids. J gave up 4 bases and V 7 bases, and 10 bases lay outside the gene matches. CDR3: CASISFTGGSDTQYF. The CDR3 DNA sequence: TGTGCCAGCATTTCTTTTACAGGGGGATCAGATACGCAGTATTTT.

This sequence joins TRBV28 and TRBJ2-1, with 7 bases matching TRBD2. Germline loops: CDR1 MDHEN, CDR2 SYDVKM. The CDR3 length is 15 residues. With 6 bases clipped from V and 7 bases from J, the junction kept 12 bases outside the gene matches. The CDR3 is CASSTGASGGNEQFF. The CDR3 DNA is TGTGCCAGCAGCACCGGAGCTAGCGGAGGGAATGAGCAGTTCTTC.

The chain has TRBV18 and TRBJ1-5; the match to TRBD1 covers 10 bases. Trimming cost V 1 base and J 5 bases; bases outside gene matches: 8. The CDR3 runs to 17 residues. Germline V CDR1 and CDR2: KGHSH, LQKENI. The CDR3 DNA reads as TGTGCCAGCTCACCACTATCCTCGACAGGGGGCCATCAGCCCCAGCATTTT. It yields the protein CASSPLSSTGGHQPQHF.

The gene calls are TRBV18 and TRBJ1-5; 7 nucleotides line up with TRBD1. This CDR3 has 15 amino acids. Trimming cost V 6 bases and J 0 bases; bases outside gene matches: 5. Germline V gene sequence: CDR1 KGHSH, CDR2 LQKENI. CDR3 DNA: TGTGCCAGCTCGTCCACAGGGGATAGCAATCAGCCCCAGCATTTT. Its translation: CASSSTGDSNQPQHF.

CDR3 loop: CASSFDRGDRETQYF. CDR3 DNA sequence: TGTGCCAGCAGTTTTGACAGGGGGGATAGAGAGACCCAGTACTTC. The chain carries TRBV28 and TRBJ2-5, with TRBD1 identical over 9 bases. Trimming removed 3 bases from V and 4 bases from J; junction bases left unmatched: 6. CDR3 size: 15 residues. CDR1 MDHEN and CDR2 SYDVKM come from the germline V gene.

The chain joins TRBV28 to TRBJ1-4; TRBD1 might be the D (5 bases). Germline V gene sequence: CDR1 MDHEN, CDR2 SYDVKM. The ends were cut back, 5 bases at V and 4 bases at J, with 20 bases in the middle. The CDR3 spans 17 residues. CDR3 bases: TGTGCCAGCAGTCCACCGGGACGGGGGTTAGTTAATGAAAAACTGTTTTTT. It is translated as CASSPPGRGLVNEKLFF.

The gene calls are TRBV9 and TRBJ1-1, with TRBD1 matching over 8 bases. The ends lost 2 bases at V and 4 bases at J; junction bases unmatched: 1. The CDR3 covers 13 residues. In germline, CDR1 is SGDLS, CDR2 YYNGEE. CDR3 sequence reads: CASSVTGGTEAFF. The CDR3 DNA reads as TGTGCCAGCAGCGTTACAGGGGGCACTGAAGCTTTCTTT.

J is TRBJ2-1 and V is TRBV5-1; TRBD2 aligns across 9 bases. The trim removed 6 bases at V and 10 bases at J, leaving 14 bases unmatched. The CDR3 has 15 residues. Looked up from germline, CDR1 is SGHRS and CDR2 is YFSETQ. The CDR3 DNA reads as TGCGCCAGCATAGATGGGGCGGGAGGGCCGCAGGAGCAGTTCTTC. Translating gives CASIDGAGGPQEQFF.

This chain links TRBV7-9 with TRBJ2-5, with D unclear. Germline CDR1 and CDR2: SEHNR and FQNEAQ (reference sequence). This CDR3 comprises 12 residues. Trimming shortened V by 8 bases and J by 4 bases, and 11 bases separated the two germline ends. The CDR3 is CASEMSRETQYF. CDR3 sequence (DNA): TGTGCCAGCGAAATGAGCCGAGAGACCCAGTACTTC.